These 27 T cell receptor beta chains share one sample of origin, sequenced in a study of cytomegalovirus exposure and HLA in healthy donors. The study ran its PCR with 60 Vbeta and 13 Jbeta primers. The assay was immunoSEQ multiplex PCR, and TCRdb's table has in-frame clones only and misses some. Counted here are some 180,000 clones, under 80% occurring once; the ten biggest clones make up less than 2.5%. Input material: PBMCs. These receptors originate from a young woman in good health and CMV-seropositive.

This chain links TRBV4-1 with TRBJ1-2, with D hard to call. V lost 2 bases to trimming and J lost 8 bases, with 15 bases between them. Germline CDR1 and CDR2: MGHRA and YSYEKL. The CDR3 runs to 14 residues. In nucleotides, the CDR3 is TGCGCCAGCAGCCAAACGGGTGGTAGCGAAGGCTACACCTTC. This gives the protein CASSQTGGSEGYTF.

V usage is TRBV7-8 and J usage is TRBJ2-5; 8 nucleotides line up with TRBD2. The DNA end favors TRBJ2-7, so the J call may be wrong. Germline V lookup: CDR1 SGHVS, CDR2 FQNEAQ. CDR3 length equals 17 residues. CDR3 DNA sequence: TGTGCCAGCAGCTTAGCGAGGAGCGGGGGAAGCTCCTACGAGCAGTACTTC. It is translated as CASSLARSGGSSYEQYF.

The V call is TRBV11-2, the J call TRBJ1-6; 8 bases align to TRBD1. This CDR3 spans 15 amino acids. V dropped 3 bases and J dropped 8; count of bases not matched to a gene: 6. Germline CDR1 SGHAT, CDR2 FQNNGV. CDR3 amino acids: CASSLIQGEYSPLHF. Here the CDR3 DNA reads TGTGCCAGCAGCTTGATACAGGGGGAATATTCACCCCTCCACTTT. The entire variable domain, with the rest obtained from reference TRBV11-2 and TRBJ1-6, is as follows: EAGVAQSPRYKIIEKRQSVAFWCNPISGHATLYWYQQILGQGPKLLIQFQNNGVVDDSQLPKDRFSAERLKGVDSTLKIQPAKLEDSAVYLCASSLIQGEYSPLHFGNGTRLTVT.

This sequence joins TRBV29-1 and TRBJ1-5, with D unclear. The V end lost 7 bases, the J end lost 7 bases, and 17 bases lay between the germline ends. This CDR3 spans 13 amino acids. The germline gives CDR1 SQVTM, CDR2 ANQGSEA. This chain's CDR3 is CSAGRGKGQPQHF. The DNA for the CDR3 is TGCAGCGCGGGAAGAGGGAAGGGCCAGCCCCAGCATTTT. Filled out from reference TRBV29-1 and TRBJ1-5, the complete variable domain reads SAVISQKPSRDICQRGTSLTIQCQVDSQVTMMFWYRQQPGQSLTLIATANQGSEATYESGFVIDKFPISRPNLTFSTLTVSNMSPEDSSIYLCSAGRGKGQPQHFGDGTRLSIL.

With regard to this clone: Other nucleotide sequences in the sample specify the same CDR3. The chain joins TRBV5-4 to TRBJ2-1; no firm D call. V was cut by 2 bases and J by 7 bases, with 4 bases left in between. The germline V gene encodes CDR1 SGHNT and CDR2 YYREEE (reference sequence). The CDR3 runs 11 residues. CDR3 sequence (DNA): TGTGCCAGCAGCTTCCAAAATGAGCAGTTCTTC. It specifies CASSFQNEQFF.

In DNA form, the CDR3 reads TGTGCCAGCTCCCTAGCGGGGGGGAAGGACGAGCAGTACTTC. Encoded protein: CASSLAGGKDEQYF. This sequence joins TRBV18 and TRBJ2-7, with 12 bases lining up with TRBD2. This CDR3 is 14 amino acids long. The V segment lost 6 bases and the J segment 5 bases; nucleotides outside the gene matches: 5. Germline-derived CDR1 and CDR2 are KGHSH and LQKENI.

This clone was seen once. The gene calls are TRBV5-6 and TRBJ1-1; D remains unclear. The CDR3 extends over 14 amino acids. Germline V CDR1 and CDR2: SGHDT, YYEEEE. The ends were cut back, 0 bases at V and 2 bases at J, with 8 bases in the middle. The CDR3 is CASSLGHGNTEAFF. The CDR3 DNA follows: TGTGCCAGCAGCTTGGGCCACGGTAACACTGAAGCTTTCTTT.

CDR3: CASSFSDRIDEQFF. In nucleotides, the CDR3 is TGTGCCAGCAGTTTCAGCGACAGGATTGATGAGCAGTTCTTC. The chain has TRBV28 and TRBJ2-1; D may be TRBD1 (6 bases). Trimming took 3 bases from V and 8 from J, leaving 14 bases between them. Germline V gene data show CDR1 as MDHEN and CDR2 as SYDVKM. This CDR3 is 14 amino acids long.

This sequence joins TRBV19 and TRBJ2-3; 8 nucleotides agree with TRBD2. V lost 3 bases and J lost 4; bases outside the gene matches: 12. Per germline, CDR1 LNHDA and CDR2 SQIVND (reference sequence). The CDR3 totals 17 residues. CDR3 sequence (DNA): TGTGCCAGTAGTATTAGGGCGCGCGGGGGGATTTCAGATACGCAGTATTTT. It is translated as CASSIRARGGISDTQYF.

This sequence joins TRBV18 and TRBJ2-1; D remains unclear. V lost 1 base to trimming and J lost 7 bases, with 5 bases between them. The CDR3 sequence is 12 residues long. Germline V gene sequence: CDR1 KGHSH, CDR2 LQKENI. CDR3 sequence (DNA): TGTGCCAGCTCACCACGGCCTAATGAGCAGTTCTTC. This encodes CASSPRPNEQFF.

This clone was counted a few times. J is TRBJ1-2 and V is TRBV18; no clear D. The CDR3 is 16 residues long. Trimming pared 3 bases from V and 0 bases from J, leaving 14 bases between. The germline gives CDR1 KGHSH, CDR2 LQKENI. The CDR3 spells CASSPGAVPANYGYTF. The CDR3 coding sequence is TGTGCCAGCTCACCTGGCGCGGTACCAGCTAACTATGGCTACACCTTC.

This chain links TRBV18 with TRBJ2-3, with D maybe TRBD2 (7 bases). The length of the CDR3 is 15 residues. V shed 0 bases and J shed 5 bases, with 12 bases lying between them. Germline-derived CDR1 and CDR2 are KGHSH and LQKENI. In nucleotides, the CDR3 is TGTGCCAGCTCACCACCAAACAGGGAGGGAGATACGCAGTATTTT. Translated, it gives CASSPPNREGDTQYF.

This clone was observed a handful of times. The chain employs TRBV4-3 and TRBJ2-2; TRBD2 aligns across 8 bases. This CDR3 contains 17 residues. Per germline, CDR1 LGHNA and CDR2 YSLEER. The J segment lost 6 bases and the V segment lost 1 base, leaving 10 bases of the junction unmatched. CDR3 in amino acids: CASSQGFSGVGAGELFF. The CDR3, as DNA: TGCGCCAGCAGCCAAGGGTTTAGCGGGGTCGGGGCCGGGGAGCTGTTTTTT.

CDR3 region: CASSVGGSQNEQFF. The CDR3 nucleotides read TGTGCCAGCAGCGTCGGGGGGTCCCAGAATGAGCAGTTCTTC. The J gene is TRBJ2-1, the V gene TRBV9; 7 bases are a match to TRBD2. The CDR3 sequence is 14 residues long. Germline V CDR1 and CDR2: SGDLS, YYNGEE. The trim removed 2 bases at V and 7 bases at J, leaving 6 bases unmatched.

In its sample, this clone was seen once. V and J are TRBV9 and TRBJ1-2, with D possibly being TRBD1 (6 bases). V was cut by 4 bases and J by 0 bases, with 16 bases left in between. The CDR3 extends over 16 amino acids. Germline values: CDR1 SGDLS, CDR2 YYNGEE. CDR3 bases: TGTGCCAGCAGCTCCGGTGGAGGGGGGGCTAACTATGGCTACACCTTC. Amino acids: CASSSGGGGANYGYTF.

J is TRBJ1-2 and V is TRBV4-2; 7 bases agree with TRBD1. Germline loops: CDR1 LGHNA, CDR2 YNFKEQ. The CDR3 extends over 16 amino acids. V lost 0 bases to trimming and J lost 3 bases; unmatched junction nucleotides: 7. In DNA, the CDR3 is TGTGCCAGCAGCCAAGAGGACAGGTCTCGGGACTATGGCTACACCTTC. Protein: CASSQEDRSRDYGYTF.

There are a few counts of this clone. The rearrangement links TRBV5-1 to TRBJ2-5; the D gene is possibly TRBD1 (6 bases). CDR3 size: 13 residues. The germline V gene encodes CDR1 SGHRS and CDR2 YFSETQ. Trimming cost V 4 bases and J 4 bases, with 11 bases left between them. CDR3: CASSVTGLETQYF. The CDR3 bases are TGCGCCAGCAGCGTTACAGGGTTAGAGACCCAGTACTTC.

The chain employs TRBV7-2 and TRBJ2-1; possible D gene TRBD1, 7 bases. With 5 bases removed from V and 0 bases from J, the gap between germline ends came to 11 bases. Looked up from germline, CDR1 is SGHTA and CDR2 is FQGNSA. The CDR3 runs to 15 residues. The CDR3: CASSQGGGSYNEQFF. The DNA of the CDR3 is TGTGCCAGCAGCCAGGGGGGCGGCTCCTACAATGAGCAGTTCTTC.

This rearrangement joins TRBV29-1 to TRBJ1-2; D is undetermined. The CDR3 runs 10 residues. Trimming removed 4 bases at V and 7 bases at J, with 7 bases between. Germline assignment: CDR1 SQVTM and CDR2 ANQGSEA. The CDR3 DNA reads as TGCAGCGTTGGGGCAGTTGGCTACACCTTC. It codes for CSVGAVGYTF.

This clone was observed once. The chain combines TRBV6-1 with TRBJ2-5; 8 bases align to TRBD1. Germline V lookup: CDR1 MNHNS, CDR2 SASEGT. J lost 1 base, V lost 6 bases, and 7 bases had no gene match. This CDR3 spans 15 amino acids. CDR3 coding DNA: TGTGCCAGCAGGGACAGGGAGAAGATCCAAGAGACCCAGTACTTC. It is translated as CASRDREKIQETQYF.

The rearrangement links TRBV4-3 to TRBJ2-7; 8 bases are shared with TRBD1. CDR1 LGHNA and CDR2 YSLEER come from the germline V gene. With V trimmed by 6 bases and J by 0 bases, 7 bases remained unmatched. The CDR3 is 15 residues long. The CDR3 spells CASSPTGASSYEQYF. The CDR3 DNA reads as TGCGCCAGCAGTCCGACAGGGGCGTCCTCCTACGAGCAGTACTTC.

V gene TRBV2 combines with J gene TRBJ2-1, with 9 bases lining up with TRBD1. CDR3 length equals 14 residues. Germline V gene data show CDR1 as SNHLY and CDR2 as FYNNEI. Trimming at V came to 6 bases and at J to 4 bases, leaving 4 bases not matched to a gene. This CDR3 reads CASRRDRVYNEQFF. The CDR3 coding sequence is TGTGCCAGCAGACGGGACAGGGTTTACAATGAGCAGTTCTTC.

V gene TRBV6-5 combines with J gene TRBJ1-3; TRBD1 matches 8 bases. The junction had 3 bases not matched to a gene; V was cut back by 6 bases and J by 2 bases. The CDR3 has 14 amino acids. CDR1 and CDR2 (germline): MNHEY, SVGAGI. The CDR3: CASRTQGAGNTIYF. The CDR3 DNA reads TGTGCCAGCAGGACACAGGGGGCTGGAAACACCATATATTTT.

The chain employs TRBV14 and TRBJ1-6, with D possibly matching TRBD1 (5 bases). The germline V and J ends were trimmed by 3 bases and 6 bases, with 21 bases remaining between them. CDR1 is SGHDN, CDR2 FVKESK, per germline. The CDR3 is 18 residues long. DNA for the CDR3: TGTGCCAGCAGCCAGCGGGGGGGGGTAGGTAAGGGTAATTCACCCCTCCACTTT. This codes for CASSQRGGVGKGNSPLHF. The full variable domain, completed using reference TRBV14 and TRBJ1-6, is EAGVTQFPSHSVIEKGQTVTLRCDPISGHDNLYWYRRVMGKEIKFLLHFVKESKQDESGMPNNRFLAERTGGTYSTLKVQPAELEDSGVYFCASSQRGGVGKGNSPLHFGNGTRLTVT.

The chain couples TRBV4-2 to TRBJ1-5; maybe TRBD1 (5 bases). V dropped 4 bases and J dropped 0 bases, with 10 bases sitting between them. This CDR3 has 15 amino acids. The V gene's germline CDR1 is LGHNA and CDR2 YNFKEQ. This CDR3 reads CASSLREASNQPQHF. The CDR3 DNA reads as TGTGCCAGCAGCCTCAGGGAGGCTAGCAATCAGCCCCAGCATTTT.

The V and J genes are TRBV15 and TRBJ2-7; 9 bases are shared with TRBD2. Trimming at V came to 0 bases and at J to 0 bases, leaving 6 bases not matched to a gene. The germline gives CDR1 LNHNV, CDR2 YYDKDF (reference sequence). The CDR3 extends over 17 amino acids. The CDR3 DNA sequence: TGTGCCACCAGCAGAGATTGGCGGCGGGGGGGCTCCTACGAGCAGTACTTC. This sequence encodes CATSRDWRRGGSYEQYF.

This rearrangement joins TRBV30 to TRBJ1-3; 7 nucleotides match TRBD1. Trimming removed 2 bases from V and 4 bases from J; junction bases left unmatched: 2. CDR1 is GTSNPN, CDR2 SVGIG, per germline (reference sequence). The CDR3 contains 13 residues. The CDR3, as DNA: TGTGCCTGGAGTCCGGGACAGGGAAACACCATATATTTT. Translating gives CAWSPGQGNTIYF.